This T cell receptor beta chain is drawn from a study of T cell responses to AZD1222 COVID-19 vaccine. Study findings and constraints: Increases in Spike-specific TCR breadth and depth were seen after two AZD1222 doses. Donor demographics were predominantly white British with a female majority; clonal diversity may be underestimated. Regions left unmutated in variants are reportedly the target of nearly half of spike-specific TCRs.

CDR3 length equals 15 residues. Germline assignment: CDR1 MNHEY and CDR2 SMNVEV (reference sequence). V lost 4 bases to trimming and J lost 5 bases, with 16 bases between them. Points on this clone: Its antigen is not identified.

TCRdb's table, derived via immunoSEQ multiplex PCR, lists solely in-frame clones and lacks some. The data contain 120,000 or so clones, over 75% of them singletons. The source is an adult in good health. The rearrangement links TRBV27 to TRBJ2-3; tentatively, D is TRBD1 or TRBD2 (7 bases each). Here the sequenced sample was peripheral blood, taken on day 0 of AZD1222 vaccination. CDR3 DNA: TGTGCCAGCAGTTGGGGAGGGGGCTCTGGAGATACGCAGTATTTT. As protein: CASSWGGGSGDTQYF.